This TCR beta chain was observed in a study of naive and memory T cell subsets. Study-wide results and caveats: TCR transcript changes with activation or differentiation may affect this RNA method.

Ten or more counts support this clonotype. Its target is unknown. V lost 0 bases and J 4 bases, leaving 10 bases between the germline ends. This CDR3 contains 14 residues. Germline CDR1 and CDR2: DFQATT and SNEGSKA (reference sequence). Amplification of ligated cDNA took four PCR rounds with SP2 and nested alpha and beta constant primers. Using its own MiXCR run on the 5' RACE reads, TCRdb lists one record per CDR3 protein. Among about 62,000 distinct CDR3 sequences, approximately 8% were seen once, and the ten largest hold over 15%. An oligonucleotide containing a UMI was ligated to the 3' end of TCR cDNA. Cells were not sorted; total RNA input targeted 1 to 1000 ng.

This receptor was identified in a female donor in good health. This chain connects TRBV20-1 to TRBJ2-1, with D maybe TRBD1 (6 bases). The CDR3 DNA is TGCAGTGCTAGAGACCAGGACAGTTACAATGAGCAGTTCTTC. It is translated as CSARDQDSYNEQFF.